The 13 T cell receptor beta chains presented below share a single source sample, sequenced in a study of glioma-infiltrating T cells. Amplification of TCR alpha and beta CDR3 regions from RNA used iRepertoire nested multiplex PCR. A single record per CDR3 protein comes from TCRdb applying MiXCR to the multiplex PCR reads. The repertoire consists of some 90,000 distinct CDR3 sequences, with around 42% occurring once and the leading ten covering 35% to 40%. Sequenced sample: glioma tissue, nonneoplastic brain tissue, or PBMCs (not recorded which). The receptors derive from a human donor with low-grade glioma or glioblastoma, undergoing nonglioma brain surgery, or in good health (not recorded which).

Ten or more counts support this clonotype. The rearrangement uses TRBV20-1 and TRBJ2-7; D unclear. This CDR3 has 13 amino acids. Between the trimmed V and J ends, which lost 4 bases and 2 bases, there was a span of 12 bases. CDR1 and CDR2 (germline): DFQATT, SNEGSKA (reference sequence). The CDR3, as DNA: TGCAGTGCTATTGGGGATTTTGCCTACGAGCAGTACTTC. Translation gives CSAIGDFAYEQYF.

The genes are TRBV12-3 or TRBV12-4 and TRBJ2-7, with D possibly TRBD2 on 6 matching bases. The CDR3 totals 14 residues. V dropped 2 bases and J dropped 3 bases, with 11 bases sitting between them. DNA of the CDR3: TGTGCCAGCAGTTTAAACAGGCGGGGCTACGAGCAGTACTTC. Protein: CASSLNRRGYEQYF.

Turning to this clonotype: A much larger clone differs from this one at a single base, so this may be a read error. The chain has TRBV3-1 and TRBJ2-7, with D hard to call. Per germline, CDR1 LGHDT and CDR2 YNNKEL (reference sequence). Trimming pared 8 bases from V and 6 bases from J, leaving 17 bases between. The CDR3 totals 13 residues. The CDR3 sequence: CASGRSVGGEQYF. Here the CDR3 DNA reads TGTGCCAGCGGCCGAAGCGTCGGCGGCGAGCAGTACTTC.

This clonotype was recorded at least ten times. The V call is TRBV7-9, the J call TRBJ2-5, with 7 bases fitting TRBD2. The V segment lost 3 bases and the J segment 3 bases; nucleotides outside the gene matches: 10. The CDR3 covers 16 residues. CDR1 is SEHNR and CDR2 is FQNEAQ in the germline V gene (reference sequence). CDR3 DNA sequence: TGTGCCAGCAGCTTCTCGCGGGGGTTACCCAAAGAGACCCAGTACTTC. Protein sequence: CASSFSRGLPKETQYF.

In its sample, this clonotype was seen many times. The rearrangement uses TRBV7-6 and TRBJ1-1, with unresolved D. V lost 5 bases and J lost 7, with 11 bases in between. This CDR3 contains 12 residues. Germline loops: CDR1 SGHVS, CDR2 FNYEAQ. CDR3 in amino acids: CASSLNQGEAFF. The CDR3 coding sequence is TGTGCCAGCAGCCTCAACCAAGGTGAAGCTTTCTTT.

Of note for this clonotype: This may stem from a read error, because a much larger clone lies one nucleotide away. The chain uses TRBV12-3 or TRBV12-4 and TRBJ1-5; the match to TRBD1 covers 7 bases. The J segment lost 10 bases and the V segment lost 6 bases, leaving 18 bases of the junction unmatched. CDR3 length: 16 amino acids. In nucleotides, the CDR3 is TGTGCCAGCAGAGGACCCGACAGGGATTTCGGTCATCCCCAGCATTTT. Amino acid sequence: CASRGPDRDFGHPQHF.

The sample holds many counts of this clonotype. The chain employs TRBV28 and TRBJ2-6; D is unresolved. V lost 3 bases to trimming and J lost 2 bases, with 11 bases between them. Germline V gene sequence: CDR1 MDHEN, CDR2 SYDVKM. The CDR3 length is 16 residues. The CDR3, as DNA: TGTGCCAGCAGTTTCCTGGGGATAACTGGGGCCAACGTCCTGACTTTC. It translates to CASSFLGITGANVLTF.

The table lists this clonotype with many counts. V is TRBV6-1 and J is TRBJ2-6; no definite D call. In germline, CDR1 is MNHNS, CDR2 SASEGT. Trimming shortened V by 1 base and J by 1 base, and 8 bases separated the two germline ends. CDR3 length equals 16 residues. The DNA for the CDR3 is TGTGCCAGCAGTGAAGTGCTAGAATCTGGGGCCAACGTCCTGACTTTC. Its protein product is CASSEVLESGANVLTF.

Turning to this clonotype: Since a much larger clone is just one base distant, this may be a read error. The chain has TRBV4-1 and TRBJ2-5; tentative D call: TRBD1 (5 bases). CDR1 is MGHRA, CDR2 YSYEKL, per germline. The length of the CDR3 is 16 residues. The CDR3 sequence: CASSLGFSGLQEAQYF. The CDR3, as DNA: TGCGCCAGCAGCTTGGGGTTCTCAGGGCTACAAGAGGCCCAGTACTTC.

A few counts support this clonotype. The rearrangement links TRBV5-6 to TRBJ1-5, with unresolved D. CDR1 is SGHDT and CDR2 is YYEEEE in the germline V gene. This CDR3 has 13 residues. V lost 0 bases, J lost 6 bases, and 7 bases lay in between. CDR3 DNA sequence: TGTGCCAGCAGCTTGGCCGGGAGTCAGCCCCAGCATTTT. Amino acid sequence: CASSLAGSQPQHF.

This clonotype was found many times. The chain is built from TRBV29-1 and TRBJ1-5; no firm D call. CDR1 SQVTM and CDR2 ANQGSEA come from the germline V gene. Trimming shortened V by 4 bases and J by 2 bases, and 6 bases separated the two germline ends. The CDR3 covers 12 residues. In DNA form, the CDR3 reads TGCAGCGTTGGTGGGGGCAATCAGCCCCAGCATTTT. Protein product: CSVGGGNQPQHF.

This clonotype was detected ten times or more. This chain uses TRBV6-1 with TRBJ1-2; D is unresolved. The germline V gene encodes CDR1 MNHNS and CDR2 SASEGT. The germline V and J ends were trimmed by 5 bases and 4 bases, with 11 bases remaining between them. This CDR3 comprises 13 residues. CDR3 sequence reads: CASSPTVIYGYTF. The CDR3 DNA follows: TGTGCCAGCAGTCCTACAGTGATCTATGGCTACACCTTC.

This clonotype came up many times. V gene TRBV28 combines with J gene TRBJ2-3; unclear D gene. The V and J ends lost 6 bases and 2 bases respectively, with 9 bases between them. Germline V gene lookup returns CDR1 MDHEN and CDR2 SYDVKM. The CDR3 runs 13 residues. The CDR3: CASRGRHTDTQYF. DNA of the CDR3: TGTGCCAGCAGGGGCCGACACACAGATACGCAGTATTTT.